Each of the 5 T cell receptor beta chains below was sequenced from the same sample in a study of blood T cell repertoires in COVID-19. TCRdb's table, derived via immunoSEQ multiplex PCR, lists solely in-frame clones and lacks some. The table lists under 150,000 clones, roughly four fifths of them singletons, with 8% to 9% in the top ten. Input material: peripheral blood. The receptors stem from a human donor with acute or convalescent COVID-19. The donor label of this sample is uncertain.

The chain combines TRBV6-5 with TRBJ2-1, with TRBD2 identical over 10 bases. Trimming cost V 5 bases and J 9 bases; bases outside gene matches: 10. The CDR3 is 15 residues long. From germline, CDR1 is MNHEY and CDR2 SVGAGI. The CDR3: CASSPSGGAPGEQFF. The CDR3 DNA follows: TGTGCCAGCAGTCCTAGCGGGGGTGCTCCGGGTGAGCAGTTCTTC.

V and J are TRBV5-5 and TRBJ1-5; perhaps TRBD1 as D (5 bases). V dropped 2 bases and J dropped 4 bases, with 10 bases sitting between them. The CDR3 contains 14 residues. Germline lookup yields CDR1 SGHKS and CDR2 YYEKEE (reference sequence). Here the CDR3 reads CASSFPGGNQPQHF. CDR3 nucleotides: TGTGCCAGCAGCTTCCCGGGGGGGAATCAGCCCCAGCATTTT.

This rearrangement joins TRBV6-1 to TRBJ1-2, with D possibly matching TRBD1 (5 bases). Germline CDR1 MNHNS, CDR2 SASEGT. The V gene lost 2 bases and the J gene lost 6 bases, with 10 bases spanning the gap. The CDR3 length is 13 residues. Written as DNA, the CDR3 is TGTGCCAGCAGTGAACGAGGAGGGGATGGCTACACCTTC. As protein: CASSERGGDGYTF.

This clone was detected a few times. This chain links TRBV9 with TRBJ1-2; 8 positions agree with TRBD1. V was pared by 3 bases and J by 4 bases, with 5 bases of the junction left unmatched. The length of the CDR3 is 14 residues. Germline lookup yields CDR1 SGDLS and CDR2 YYNGEE. CDR3 protein: CASSAGQGPYGYTF. In nucleotides, the CDR3 is TGTGCCAGCAGCGCCGGACAGGGCCCCTATGGCTACACCTTC.

Concerning this clone: Distinct nucleotide sequences in the sample also encode this CDR3. The gene calls are TRBV19 and TRBJ2-5; TRBD1 matches at 7 bases. Germline V gene sequence: CDR1 LNHDA, CDR2 SQIVND (reference sequence). Unmatched junction bases numbered 5, after V lost 1 base and J lost 3 bases. The CDR3 has 15 amino acids. The CDR3 coding sequence is TGTGCCAGTAGTATAGGCCGACAGGGCAAAGAGACCCAGTACTTC. This encodes CASSIGRQGKETQYF.